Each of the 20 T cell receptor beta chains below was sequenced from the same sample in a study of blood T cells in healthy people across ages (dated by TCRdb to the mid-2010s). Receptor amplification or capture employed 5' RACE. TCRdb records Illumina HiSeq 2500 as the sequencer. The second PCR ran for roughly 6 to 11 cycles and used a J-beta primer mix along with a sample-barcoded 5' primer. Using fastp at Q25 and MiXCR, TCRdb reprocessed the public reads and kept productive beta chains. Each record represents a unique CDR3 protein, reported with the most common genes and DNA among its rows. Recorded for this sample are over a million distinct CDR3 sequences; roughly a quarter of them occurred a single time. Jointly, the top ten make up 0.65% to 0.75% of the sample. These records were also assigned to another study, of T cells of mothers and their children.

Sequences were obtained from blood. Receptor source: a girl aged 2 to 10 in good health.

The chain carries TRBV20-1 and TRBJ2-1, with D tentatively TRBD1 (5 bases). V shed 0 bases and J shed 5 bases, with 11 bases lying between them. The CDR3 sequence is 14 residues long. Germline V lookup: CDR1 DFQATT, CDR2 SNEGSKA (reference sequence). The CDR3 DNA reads TGCAGTGCTAGAGATCAGAAAGGGGACAATGAGCAGTTCTTC. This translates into CSARDQKGDNEQFF.

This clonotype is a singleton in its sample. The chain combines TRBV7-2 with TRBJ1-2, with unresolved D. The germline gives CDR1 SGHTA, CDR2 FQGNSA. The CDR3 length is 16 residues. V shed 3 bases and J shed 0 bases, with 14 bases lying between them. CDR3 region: CASSFDGQVANYGYTF. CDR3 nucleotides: TGTGCCAGCAGCTTTGACGGGCAAGTCGCTAACTATGGCTACACCTTC.

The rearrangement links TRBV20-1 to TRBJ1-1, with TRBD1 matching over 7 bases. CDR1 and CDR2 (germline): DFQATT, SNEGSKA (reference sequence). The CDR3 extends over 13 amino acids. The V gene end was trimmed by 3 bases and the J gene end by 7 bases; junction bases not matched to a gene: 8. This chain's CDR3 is CSARISGGNEAFF. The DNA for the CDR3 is TGCAGTGCTAGGATTTCAGGGGGAAATGAAGCTTTCTTT.

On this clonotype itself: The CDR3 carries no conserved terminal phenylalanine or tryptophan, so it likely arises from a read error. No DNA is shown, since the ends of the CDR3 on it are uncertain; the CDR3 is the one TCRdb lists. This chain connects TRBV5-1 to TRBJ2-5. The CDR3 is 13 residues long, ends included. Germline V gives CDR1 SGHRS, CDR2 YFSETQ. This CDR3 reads CASSLDSQETRYL.

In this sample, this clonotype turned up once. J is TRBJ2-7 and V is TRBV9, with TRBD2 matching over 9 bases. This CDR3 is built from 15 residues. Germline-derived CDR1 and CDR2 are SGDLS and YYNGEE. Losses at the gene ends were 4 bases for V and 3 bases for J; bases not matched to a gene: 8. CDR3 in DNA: TGTGCCAGCAGCCCCGGTCGAGCGGGGGGCTACGAGCAGTACTTC. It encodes CASSPGRAGGYEQYF.

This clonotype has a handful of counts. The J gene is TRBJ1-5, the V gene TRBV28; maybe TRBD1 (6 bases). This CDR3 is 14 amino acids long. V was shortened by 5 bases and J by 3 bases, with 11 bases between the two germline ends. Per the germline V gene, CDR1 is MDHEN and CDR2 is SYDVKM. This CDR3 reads CASSPDSANQPQHF. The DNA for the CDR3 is TGTGCCAGCAGTCCGGACAGCGCCAATCAGCCCCAGCATTTT.

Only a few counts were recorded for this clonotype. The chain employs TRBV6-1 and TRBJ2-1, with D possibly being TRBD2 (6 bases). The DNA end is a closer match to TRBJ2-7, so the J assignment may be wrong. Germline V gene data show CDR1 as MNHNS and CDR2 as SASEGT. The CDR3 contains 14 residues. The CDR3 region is CASSGFAGSYEQYF. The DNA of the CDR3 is TGTGCCAGCAGTGGATTCGCGGGGTCCTACGAGCAGTACTTC.

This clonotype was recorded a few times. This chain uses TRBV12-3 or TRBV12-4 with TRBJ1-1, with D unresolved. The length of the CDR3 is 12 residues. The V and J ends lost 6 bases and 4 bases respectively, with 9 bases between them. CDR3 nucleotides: TGTGCCAGCAGCTATTCCCCCACTGAAGCTTTCTTT. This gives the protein CASSYSPTEAFF.

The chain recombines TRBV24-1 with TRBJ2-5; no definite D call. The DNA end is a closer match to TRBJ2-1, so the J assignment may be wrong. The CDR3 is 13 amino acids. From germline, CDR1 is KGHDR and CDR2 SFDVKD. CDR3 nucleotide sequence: TGTGCCACCAGTGATTTGGTGTTAGGGGAGCAGTTCTTC. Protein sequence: CATSDLVLGEQFF.

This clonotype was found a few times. The DNA for the CDR3 is TGTGCCAGCATCTTCGTCGTACGCGATGAGCAGTTCTTC. Protein product: CASIFVVRDEQFF. The V and J genes are TRBV2 and TRBJ2-1; no clear D gene. V lost 7 bases to trimming and J lost 8 bases, with 15 bases between them. From germline, CDR1 is SNHLY and CDR2 FYNNEI. The CDR3 is 13 residues long.

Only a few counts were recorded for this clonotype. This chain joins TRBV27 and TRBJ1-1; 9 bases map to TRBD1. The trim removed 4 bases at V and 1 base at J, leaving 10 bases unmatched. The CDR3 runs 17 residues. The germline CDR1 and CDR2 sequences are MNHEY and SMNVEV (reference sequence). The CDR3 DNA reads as TGTGCCAGCAGTTCCACGCACAGGGGGCTAGGGAACACTGAAGCTTTCTTT. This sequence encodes CASSSTHRGLGNTEAFF.

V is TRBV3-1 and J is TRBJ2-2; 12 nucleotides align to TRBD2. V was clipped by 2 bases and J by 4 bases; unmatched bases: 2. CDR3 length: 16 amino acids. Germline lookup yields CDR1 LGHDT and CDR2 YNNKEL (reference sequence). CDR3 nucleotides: TGTGCCAGCAGCCAAAGGACTAGCGGGATCACCGGGGAGCTGTTTTTT. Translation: CASSQRTSGITGELFF.

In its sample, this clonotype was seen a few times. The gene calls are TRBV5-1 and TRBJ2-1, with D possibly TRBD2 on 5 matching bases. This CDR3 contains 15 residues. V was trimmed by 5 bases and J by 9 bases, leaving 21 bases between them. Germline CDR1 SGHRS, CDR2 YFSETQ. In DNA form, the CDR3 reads TGCGCCAGCAGAGCGACGGACTTGGGATTTCCTGAGCAGTTCTTC. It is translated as CASRATDLGFPEQFF.

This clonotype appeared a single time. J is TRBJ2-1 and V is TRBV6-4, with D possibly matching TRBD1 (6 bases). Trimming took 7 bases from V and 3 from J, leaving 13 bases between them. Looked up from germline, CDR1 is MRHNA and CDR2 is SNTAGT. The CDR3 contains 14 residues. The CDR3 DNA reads TGTGCCAGCACACAGGGCAGAGACTACAATGAGCAGTTCTTC. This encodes CASTQGRDYNEQFF.

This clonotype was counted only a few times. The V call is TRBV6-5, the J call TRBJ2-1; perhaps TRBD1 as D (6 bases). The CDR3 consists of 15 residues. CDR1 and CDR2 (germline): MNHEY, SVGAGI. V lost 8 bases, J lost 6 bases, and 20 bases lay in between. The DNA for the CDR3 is TGTGCCAGCTCCCGGATGGGGGCCGCGGGCAATGAGCAGTTCTTC. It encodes CASSRMGAAGNEQFF.

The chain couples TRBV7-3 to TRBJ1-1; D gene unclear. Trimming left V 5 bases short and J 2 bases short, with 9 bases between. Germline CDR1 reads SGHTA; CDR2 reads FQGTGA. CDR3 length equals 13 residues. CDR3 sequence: CASSPDINTEAFF. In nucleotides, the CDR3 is TGTGCCAGCAGCCCTGACATTAACACTGAAGCTTTCTTT.

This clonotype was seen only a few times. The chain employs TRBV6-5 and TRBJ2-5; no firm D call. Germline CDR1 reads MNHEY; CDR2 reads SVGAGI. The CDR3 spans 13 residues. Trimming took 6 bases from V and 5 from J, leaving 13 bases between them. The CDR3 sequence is CASSNRNSETQYF. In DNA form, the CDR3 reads TGTGCCAGCAGCAACAGAAACTCCGAGACCCAGTACTTC.

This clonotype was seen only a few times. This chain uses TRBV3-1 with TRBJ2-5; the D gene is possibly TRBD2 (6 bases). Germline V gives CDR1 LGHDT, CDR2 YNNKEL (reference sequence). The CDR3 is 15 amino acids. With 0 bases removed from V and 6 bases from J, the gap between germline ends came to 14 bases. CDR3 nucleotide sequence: TGTGCCAGCAGCCAAGATCTAAGCGGAGGGAAGACCCAGTACTTC. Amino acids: CASSQDLSGGKTQYF.

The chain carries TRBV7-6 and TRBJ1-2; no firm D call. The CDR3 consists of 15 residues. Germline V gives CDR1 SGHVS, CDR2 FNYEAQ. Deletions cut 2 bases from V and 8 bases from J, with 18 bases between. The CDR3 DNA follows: TGTGCCAGCAGCTTATTACGGGTCCCCCTTAACGGCTACACCTTC. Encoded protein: CASSLLRVPLNGYTF.

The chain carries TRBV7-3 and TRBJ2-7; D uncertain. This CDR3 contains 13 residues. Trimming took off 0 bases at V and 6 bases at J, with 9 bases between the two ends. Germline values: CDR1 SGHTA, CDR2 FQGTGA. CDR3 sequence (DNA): TGTGCCAGCAGCTTAACGGTGGTCTCCGAGCAGTACTTC. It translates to CASSLTVVSEQYF.